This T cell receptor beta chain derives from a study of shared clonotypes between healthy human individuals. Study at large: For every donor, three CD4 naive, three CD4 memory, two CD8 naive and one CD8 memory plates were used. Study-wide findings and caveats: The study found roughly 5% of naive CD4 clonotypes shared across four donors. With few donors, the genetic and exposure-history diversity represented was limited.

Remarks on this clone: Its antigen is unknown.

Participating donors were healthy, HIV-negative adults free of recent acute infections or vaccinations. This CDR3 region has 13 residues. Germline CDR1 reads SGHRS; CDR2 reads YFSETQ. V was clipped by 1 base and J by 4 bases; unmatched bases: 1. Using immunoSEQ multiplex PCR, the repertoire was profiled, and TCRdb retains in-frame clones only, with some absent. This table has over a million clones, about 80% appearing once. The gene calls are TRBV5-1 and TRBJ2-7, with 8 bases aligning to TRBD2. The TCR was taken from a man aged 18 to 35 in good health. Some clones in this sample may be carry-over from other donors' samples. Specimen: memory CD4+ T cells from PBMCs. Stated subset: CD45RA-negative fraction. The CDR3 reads CASSLSSGYEQYF. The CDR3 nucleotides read TGCGCCAGCAGCTTGTCTAGCGGGTACGAGCAGTACTTC.